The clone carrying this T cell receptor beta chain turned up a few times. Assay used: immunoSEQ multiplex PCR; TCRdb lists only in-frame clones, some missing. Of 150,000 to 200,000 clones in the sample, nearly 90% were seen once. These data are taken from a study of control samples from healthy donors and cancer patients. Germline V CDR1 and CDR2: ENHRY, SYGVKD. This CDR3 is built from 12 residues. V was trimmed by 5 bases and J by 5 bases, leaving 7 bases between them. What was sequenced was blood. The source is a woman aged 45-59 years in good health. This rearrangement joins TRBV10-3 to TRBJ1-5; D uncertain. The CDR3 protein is CAISTPDQPQHF. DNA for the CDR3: TGTGCCATCAGTACCCCGGATCAGCCCCAGCATTTT.